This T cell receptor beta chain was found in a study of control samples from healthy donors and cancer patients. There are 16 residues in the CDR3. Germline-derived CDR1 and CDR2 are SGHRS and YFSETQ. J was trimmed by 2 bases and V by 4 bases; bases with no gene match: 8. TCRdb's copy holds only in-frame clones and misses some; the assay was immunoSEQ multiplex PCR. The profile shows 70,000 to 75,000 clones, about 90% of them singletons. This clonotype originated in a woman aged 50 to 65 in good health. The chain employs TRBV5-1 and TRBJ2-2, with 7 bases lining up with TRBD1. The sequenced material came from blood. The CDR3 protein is CASSPAGGYNTGELFF. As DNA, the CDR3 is TGCGCCAGCAGCCCAGCAGGGGGATATAACACCGGGGAGCTGTTTTTT. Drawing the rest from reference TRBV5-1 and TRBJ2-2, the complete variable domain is KAGVTQTPRYLIKTRGQQVTLSCSPISGHRSVSWYQQTPGQGLQFLFEYFSETQRNKGNFPGRFSGRQFSNSRSEMNVSTLELGDSALYLCASSPAGGYNTGELFFGEGSRLTVL.